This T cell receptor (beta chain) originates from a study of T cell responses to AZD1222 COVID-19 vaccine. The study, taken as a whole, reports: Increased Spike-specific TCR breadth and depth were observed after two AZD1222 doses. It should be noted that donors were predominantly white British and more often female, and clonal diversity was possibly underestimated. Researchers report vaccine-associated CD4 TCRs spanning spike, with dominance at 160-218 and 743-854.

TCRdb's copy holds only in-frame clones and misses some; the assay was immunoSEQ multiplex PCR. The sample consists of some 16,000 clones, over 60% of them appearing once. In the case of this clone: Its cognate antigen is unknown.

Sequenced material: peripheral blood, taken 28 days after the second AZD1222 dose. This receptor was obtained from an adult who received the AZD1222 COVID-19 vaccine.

CDR3 DNA sequence: TGTGCCTGGAGTGTCCTAGGGGGGATTGGAATTAGGACTGAAGCTTTCTTT. It specifies CAWSVLGGIGIRTEAFF. J is TRBJ1-1 and V is TRBV30; D might be TRBD1 (6 bases). The V end lost 0 bases, the J end lost 5 bases, and 22 bases lay between the germline ends. Looked up from germline, CDR1 is GTSNPN and CDR2 is SVGIG (reference sequence). CDR3 length equals 17 residues.